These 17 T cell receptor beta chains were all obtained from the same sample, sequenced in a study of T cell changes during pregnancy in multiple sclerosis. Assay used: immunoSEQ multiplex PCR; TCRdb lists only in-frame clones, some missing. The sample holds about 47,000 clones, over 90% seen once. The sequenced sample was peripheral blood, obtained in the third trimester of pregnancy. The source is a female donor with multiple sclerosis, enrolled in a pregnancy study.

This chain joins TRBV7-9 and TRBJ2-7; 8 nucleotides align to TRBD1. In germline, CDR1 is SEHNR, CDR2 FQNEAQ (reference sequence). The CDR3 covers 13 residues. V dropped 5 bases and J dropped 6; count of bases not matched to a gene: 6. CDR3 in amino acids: CASSVQGEPEQYF. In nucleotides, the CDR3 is TGTGCCAGCAGCGTACAGGGGGAGCCCGAGCAGTACTTC.

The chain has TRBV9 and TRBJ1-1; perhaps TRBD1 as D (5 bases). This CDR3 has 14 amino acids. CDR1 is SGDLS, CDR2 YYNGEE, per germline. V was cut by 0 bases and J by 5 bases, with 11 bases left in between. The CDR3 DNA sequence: TGTGCCAGCAGCGTAGCAGGGTGGATGACTGAAGCTTTCTTT. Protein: CASSVAGWMTEAFF.

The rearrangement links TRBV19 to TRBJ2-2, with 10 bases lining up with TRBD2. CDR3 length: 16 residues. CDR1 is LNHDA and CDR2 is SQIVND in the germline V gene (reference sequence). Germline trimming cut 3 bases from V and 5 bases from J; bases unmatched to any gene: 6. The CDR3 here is CASSIPSGSRTGELFF. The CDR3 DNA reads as TGTGCCAGTAGTATTCCTAGCGGGAGTAGAACCGGGGAGCTGTTTTTT.

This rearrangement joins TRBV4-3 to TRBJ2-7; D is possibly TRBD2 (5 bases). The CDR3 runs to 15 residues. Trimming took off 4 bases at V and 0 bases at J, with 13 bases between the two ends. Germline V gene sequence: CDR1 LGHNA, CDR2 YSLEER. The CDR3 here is CASSPLQRFSYEQYF. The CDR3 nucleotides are TGCGCCAGCAGCCCCTTGCAGCGGTTCTCCTACGAGCAGTACTTC.

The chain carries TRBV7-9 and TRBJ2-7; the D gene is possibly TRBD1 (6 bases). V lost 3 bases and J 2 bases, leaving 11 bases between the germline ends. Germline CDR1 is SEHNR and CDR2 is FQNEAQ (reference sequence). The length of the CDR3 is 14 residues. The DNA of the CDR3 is TGTGCCAGCAGCTTTGGACAGTTGCCCTACGAGCAGTACTTC. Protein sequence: CASSFGQLPYEQYF.

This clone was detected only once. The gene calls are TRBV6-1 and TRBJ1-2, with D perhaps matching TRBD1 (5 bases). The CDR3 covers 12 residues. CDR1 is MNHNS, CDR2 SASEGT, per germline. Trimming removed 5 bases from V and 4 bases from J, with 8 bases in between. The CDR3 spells CASSLDSYGYTF. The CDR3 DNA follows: TGTGCCAGCAGTTTAGACAGCTATGGCTACACCTTC.

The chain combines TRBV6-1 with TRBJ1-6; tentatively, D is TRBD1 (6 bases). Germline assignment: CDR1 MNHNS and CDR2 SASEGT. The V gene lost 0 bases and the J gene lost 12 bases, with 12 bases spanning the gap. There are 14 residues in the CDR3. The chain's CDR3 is CASSEARGSGPLHF. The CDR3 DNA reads TGTGCCAGCAGTGAAGCCAGGGGTTCTGGACCCCTCCACTTT.

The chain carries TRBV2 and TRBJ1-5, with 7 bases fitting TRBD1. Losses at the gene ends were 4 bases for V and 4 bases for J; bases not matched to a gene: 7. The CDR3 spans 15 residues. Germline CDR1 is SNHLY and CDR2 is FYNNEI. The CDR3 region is CASSGFLTGNQPQHF. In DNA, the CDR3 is TGTGCCAGCAGTGGTTTCCTGACAGGGAATCAGCCCCAGCATTTT.

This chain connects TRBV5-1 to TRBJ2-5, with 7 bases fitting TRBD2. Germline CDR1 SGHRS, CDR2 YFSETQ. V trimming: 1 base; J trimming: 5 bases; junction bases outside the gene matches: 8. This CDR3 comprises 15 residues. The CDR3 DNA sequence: TGCGCCAGCAGCTTGAATCTGGGGGAGGGGGAGACCCAGTACTTC. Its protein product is CASSLNLGEGETQYF.

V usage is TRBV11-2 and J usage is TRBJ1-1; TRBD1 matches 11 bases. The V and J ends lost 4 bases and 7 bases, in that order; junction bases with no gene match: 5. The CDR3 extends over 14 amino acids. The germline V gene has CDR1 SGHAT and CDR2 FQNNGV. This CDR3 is CASSSRTGGVEAFF. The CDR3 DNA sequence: TGTGCCAGCAGCTCAAGGACAGGGGGCGTTGAAGCTTTCTTT.

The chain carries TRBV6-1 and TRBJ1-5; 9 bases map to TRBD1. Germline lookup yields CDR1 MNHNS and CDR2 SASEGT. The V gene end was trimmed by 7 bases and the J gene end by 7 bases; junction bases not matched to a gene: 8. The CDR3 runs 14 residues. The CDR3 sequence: CASTRDRVVQPQHF. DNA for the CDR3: TGTGCCAGCACCCGGGACAGGGTGGTGCAGCCCCAGCATTTT.

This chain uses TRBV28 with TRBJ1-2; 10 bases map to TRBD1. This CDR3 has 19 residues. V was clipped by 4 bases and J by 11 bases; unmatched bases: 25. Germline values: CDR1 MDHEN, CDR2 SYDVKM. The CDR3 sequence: CASSSRDRGRLLPAGGYTF. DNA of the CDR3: TGTGCCAGCAGTTCCCGGGACAGGGGCCGTCTTCTTCCTGCCGGTGGATACACCTTC.

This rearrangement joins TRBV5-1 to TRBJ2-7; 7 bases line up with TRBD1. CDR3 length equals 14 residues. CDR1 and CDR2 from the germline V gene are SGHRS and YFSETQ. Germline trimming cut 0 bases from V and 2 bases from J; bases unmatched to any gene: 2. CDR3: CASSLVDRTYEQYF. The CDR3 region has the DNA TGCGCCAGCAGCTTGGTGGACAGGACCTACGAGCAGTACTTC.

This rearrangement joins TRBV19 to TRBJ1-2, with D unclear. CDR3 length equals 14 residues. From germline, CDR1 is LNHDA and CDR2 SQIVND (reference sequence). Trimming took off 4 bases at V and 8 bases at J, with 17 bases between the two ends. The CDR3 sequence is CASSRNAGREGYTF. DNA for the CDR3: TGTGCCAGTAGTAGGAACGCGGGAAGGGAGGGCTACACCTTC.

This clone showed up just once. In nucleotides, the CDR3 is TGTGCCAGCAGCAAAGAGGTGGGGGAACAGGGTGCCAACTACGAGCAGTACTTC. The encoded protein is CASSKEVGEQGANYEQYF. The genes are TRBV21-1 and TRBJ2-7; the D call in the table, TRBD1, was not verified against the DNA. TRBV21-1 is shown as a pseudogene. There are 18 residues in the CDR3.

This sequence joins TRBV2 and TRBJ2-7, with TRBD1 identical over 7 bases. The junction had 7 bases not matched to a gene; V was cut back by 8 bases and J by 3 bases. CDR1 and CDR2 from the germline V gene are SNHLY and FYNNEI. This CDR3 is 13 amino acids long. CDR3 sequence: CASSDRIYYEQYF. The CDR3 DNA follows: TGTGCCAGCTCGGACAGGATATACTACGAGCAGTACTTC.

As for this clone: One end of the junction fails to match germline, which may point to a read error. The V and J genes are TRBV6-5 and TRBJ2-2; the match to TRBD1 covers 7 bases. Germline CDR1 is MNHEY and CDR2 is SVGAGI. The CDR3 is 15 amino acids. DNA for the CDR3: TGTGCCAGCAGTTACTCGACAGGGAACGCCGGGGAGCTGTTTTTT. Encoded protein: CASSYSTGNAGELFF.